This T cell receptor beta chain originates from a study of T cell responses to AZD1222 COVID-19 vaccine. Clones were read by immunoSEQ multiplex PCR, and TCRdb kept only the in-frame ones, dropping some. The sample shows nearly 200,000 clones, 80% to 95% of them seen only once. Second-dose schedules of about 4 or about 12 weeks were combined. With 2 bases removed from V and 4 bases from J, the gap between germline ends came to 18 bases. The CDR3 loop spans 16 amino acids. Germline V gives CDR1 SGHTS, CDR2 YDEGEE. This clone was counted once. This specimen consisted of peripheral blood, obtained 28 days after the second AZD1222 dose. The TCR sequence derives from an adult who received the AZD1222 COVID-19 vaccine. The chain combines TRBV5-8 with TRBJ1-2; D is unresolved. DNA of the CDR3: TGTGCCAGCAGCTTACCTAACTCCGCCCCATCCTATGGCTACACCTTC. Translating gives CASSLPNSAPSYGYTF. The full variable domain, rest sourced from reference TRBV5-8 and TRBJ1-2, is EAGVTQSPTHLIKTRGQQATLRCSPISGHTSVYWYQQALGLGLQFLLWYDEGEERNRGNFPPRFSGRQFPNYSSELNVNALELEDSALYLCASSLPNSAPSYGYTFGSGTRLTVV.